This T cell receptor beta chain was sequenced in a study of blood T cell repertoires in COVID-19. Germline V gene sequence: CDR1 SGHDT, CDR2 YYEEEE. The CDR3 sequence is 13 residues long. The V end was cut by 5 bases, the J end by 8 bases, with 16 bases between. Source study methods: Cell counts per sample came from amplifying reference gene primers. The data were produced by immunoSEQ multiplex PCR, yet TCRdb's version contains in-frame clones alone and is incomplete. That table gives V, J and clone size, and the DNA gave D and trimming. Of some 380,000 clones detected, almost 90% appear once; the ten largest clones hold about 7%.

The V call is TRBV5-6, the J call TRBJ1-2; D not resolved. The TCR was taken from a man between 18 and 29 years old with active or convalescent COVID-19. The sequenced sample consisted of peripheral blood. In DNA, the CDR3 is TGTGCCAGCAGGGAGAGTGCGACGCGGGGCTACACCTTC. It is translated as CASRESATRGYTF.